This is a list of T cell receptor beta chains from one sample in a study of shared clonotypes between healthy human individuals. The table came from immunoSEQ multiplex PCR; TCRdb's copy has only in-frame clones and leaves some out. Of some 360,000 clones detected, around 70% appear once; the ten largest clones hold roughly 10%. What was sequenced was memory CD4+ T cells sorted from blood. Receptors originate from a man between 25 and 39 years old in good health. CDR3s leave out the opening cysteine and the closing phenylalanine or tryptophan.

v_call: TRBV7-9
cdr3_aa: ASSLGQGIETQY

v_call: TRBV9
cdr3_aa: ASSATTGVSGELF

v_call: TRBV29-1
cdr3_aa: SVGGRDREEQY

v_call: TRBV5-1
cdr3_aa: ASSGGGQETQY

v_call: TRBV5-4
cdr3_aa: ASSLDINTEAF

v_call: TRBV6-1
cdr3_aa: ASSVTPTAGELF

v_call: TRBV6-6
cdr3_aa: ASGPSTYEQY

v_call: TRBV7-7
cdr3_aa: ASSPGLAETYEQY

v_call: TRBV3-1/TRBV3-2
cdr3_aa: ARYEQY

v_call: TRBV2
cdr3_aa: ASRKISGSYEQY

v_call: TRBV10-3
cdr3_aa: VTTAQGRVTEAF

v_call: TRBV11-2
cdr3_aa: ASSLRQRAGETQY

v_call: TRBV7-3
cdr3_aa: ASSSSSGNTGELF

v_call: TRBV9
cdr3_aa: ASSVGLVGAGELF

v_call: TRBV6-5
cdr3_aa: ASRNLAPSTDTQY

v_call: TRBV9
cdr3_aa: ASSAGTSGIEEQF

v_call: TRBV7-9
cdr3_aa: ASSARDSYTGELF

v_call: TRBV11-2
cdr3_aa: ASSLLQAQYNEQF

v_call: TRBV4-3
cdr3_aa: ASSQSPPTRAATNEKLF

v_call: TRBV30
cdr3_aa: AWRRQAKAF

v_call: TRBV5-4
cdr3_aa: ASSYLGGTGNTIY

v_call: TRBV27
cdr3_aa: ASSLKGGASEAF

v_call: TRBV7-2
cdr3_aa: ASSLRASLLGNEQF

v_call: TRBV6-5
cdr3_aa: ASRQRRAFTEAF

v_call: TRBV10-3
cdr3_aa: AISELAGGYNEQF

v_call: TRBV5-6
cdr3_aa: ASSLAVGLQETQY